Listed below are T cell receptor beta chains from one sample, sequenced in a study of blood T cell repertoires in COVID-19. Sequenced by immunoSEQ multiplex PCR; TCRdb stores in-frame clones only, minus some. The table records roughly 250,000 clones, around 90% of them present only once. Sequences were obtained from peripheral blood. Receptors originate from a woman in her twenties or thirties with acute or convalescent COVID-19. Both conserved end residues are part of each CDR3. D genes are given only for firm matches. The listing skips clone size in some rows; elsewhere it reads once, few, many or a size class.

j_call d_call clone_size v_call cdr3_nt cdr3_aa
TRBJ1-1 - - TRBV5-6 TGTGCCAGCAGCCTGAGGATGAACACTGAAGCTTTCTTT CASSLRMNTEAFF
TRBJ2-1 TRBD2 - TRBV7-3 TGTGCCAGCAGCTTCCGAGCGGGGCCCAATGAGCAGTTCTTC CASSFRAGPNEQFF
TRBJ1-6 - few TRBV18 TGTGCCAGCTCACCACCGGGACACCTTAATTCACCCCTCCACTTT CASSPPGHLNSPLHF
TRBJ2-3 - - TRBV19 TGTGCCAGTAGTATAGGGGGCTCCTACACAGATACGCAGTATTTT CASSIGGSYTDTQYF
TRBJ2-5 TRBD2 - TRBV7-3 TGTGCCAGCAGCTTAGGGGGAGGGTACCAAGAGACCCAGTACTTC CASSLGGGYQETQYF
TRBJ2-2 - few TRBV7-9 TGTGCCAGCAGCTTAGGACTGAACACCGGGGAGCTGTTTTTT CASSLGLNTGELFF
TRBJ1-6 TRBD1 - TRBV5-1 TGCGCCAGCAGCTTGGAATTTGGGACAGGGTATAATTCACCCCTCCACTTT CASSLEFGTGYNSPLHF
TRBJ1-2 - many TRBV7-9 TGTGCCAGCAGCTTTCAGGGGAGTAGGGGCTACACCTTC CASSFQGSRGYTF
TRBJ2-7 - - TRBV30 TGTGCCTGGAGTCCGACAGGAACCTACGAGCAGTACTTC CAWSPTGTYEQYF
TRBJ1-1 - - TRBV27 TGTGCCAGCAGTTTATATGCACTGGGGGCGGCGTTGGACACTGAAGCTTTCTTT CASSLYALGAALDTEAFF
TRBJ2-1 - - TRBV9 TGTGCCAGCAGCGTAGCTAAGCGGGACACCCCCTACAATGAGCAGTTCTTC CASSVAKRDTPYNEQFF
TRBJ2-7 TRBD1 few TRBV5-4 TGTGCCAGCAGCCCGGGGACAGGGCGCCCCTACGAGCAGTACTTC CASSPGTGRPYEQYF
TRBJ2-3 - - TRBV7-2 TGTGCCAGCAGCTCGAGATTCACAGATACGCAGTATTTT CASSSRFTDTQYF
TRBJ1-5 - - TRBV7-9 TGTGCCAGCAGCTTTGGGAGCCTTCAGCCCCAGCATTTT CASSFGSLQPQHF
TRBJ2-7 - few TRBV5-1 TGCGCCAGCAGCGGGAGGCTAGGGACCGACGGTTACGAGCAGTACTTC CASSGRLGTDGYEQYF
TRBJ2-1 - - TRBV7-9 TGTGCCAGCAGCTCAGACATCCTAACTTCCTCCTACAATGAGCAGTTCTTC CASSSDILTSSYNEQFF
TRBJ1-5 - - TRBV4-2 TGTGCCAGCAGCCAAGTATTAGACAGCGGGGCTTATAGCAATCAGCCCCAGCATTTT CASSQVLDSGAYSNQPQHF
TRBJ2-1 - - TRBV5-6 TGTGCCAGCAGCTTGCCAGGGTCGGGTGAGCAGTTCTTC CASSLPGSGEQFF
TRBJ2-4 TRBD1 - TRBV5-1 TGCGCCAGCAGCTCAGACTGGACAGGAGACTTAGCCAAAAACATTCAGTACTTC CASSSDWTGDLAKNIQYF
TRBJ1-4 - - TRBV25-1 TGTGCCAGCAGTGATATAGCAGGGTTCGTTGAAAAACTGTTTTTT CASSDIAGFVEKLFF
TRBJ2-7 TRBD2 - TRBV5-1 TGCGCCAGCAGCTTAACGACTAGCGCCTCCTACGAGCAGTACTTC CASSLTTSASYEQYF
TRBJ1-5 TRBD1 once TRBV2 TGTGCCAGCAGGGGACAGGGGGCGGCTTTCTATCAGCCCCAGCATTTT CASRGQGAAFYQPQHF
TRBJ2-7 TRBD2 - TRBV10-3 TGTGCCATCAGATCCGGGACTAGCGGGATGGGGCAGATTAGCGAGCAGTACTTC CAIRSGTSGMGQISEQYF
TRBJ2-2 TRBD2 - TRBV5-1 TGCGCCAGCAGCCCCAGACTAGCGGGAACTCCGAACACCGGGGAGCTGTTTTTT CASSPRLAGTPNTGELFF
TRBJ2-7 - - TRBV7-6 TGTGCCAGCAGCCCCGCCGACAGTTCCTATTCCCTCTCCTACGAGCAGTACTTC CASSPADSSYSLSYEQYF
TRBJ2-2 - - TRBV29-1 TGCAGCGTTCCCAGCGGGCGGAACACCGGGGAGCTGTTTTTT CSVPSGRNTGELFF
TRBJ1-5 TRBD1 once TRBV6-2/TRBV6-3 TGTGCCAGCAGTTACTCGGGACAGAGAAATCAGCCCCAGCATTTT CASSYSGQRNQPQHF
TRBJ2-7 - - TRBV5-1 TGCGCCAGCAGCTTGGGATTGGGAGTGGACGAGCAGTACTTC CASSLGLGVDEQYF
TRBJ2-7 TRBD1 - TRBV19 TGTGCCAGTAGTATAGATCCAACAGGGGTTCAGTCCTACGAGCAGTACTTC CASSIDPTGVQSYEQYF
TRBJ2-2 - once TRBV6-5 TGTGCCAGCAGTTACTTCGCGAACACCGGGGAGCTGTTTTTT CASSYFANTGELFF
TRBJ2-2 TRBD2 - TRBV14 TGTGCCAGCAAAAGGACTAGCGGGACGGGTACCGGGGAGCTGTTTTTT CASKRTSGTGTGELFF
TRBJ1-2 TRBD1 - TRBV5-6 TGTGCCAGCAGCTTGGTCGCGACAGGGGGTGGCTACACCTTC CASSLVATGGGYTF
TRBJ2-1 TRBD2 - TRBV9 TGTGCCAGCAGCGTAGTGGGACTAGCGGGTTTGAGCTCCTACAATGAGCAGTTCTTC CASSVVGLAGLSSYNEQFF
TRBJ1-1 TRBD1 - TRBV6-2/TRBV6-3 TGTGCCAGCAGTACGGCCTGGACAGGGGTGATGAACACTGAAGCTTTCTTT CASSTAWTGVMNTEAFF
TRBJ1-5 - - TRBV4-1 TGCGCCAGCAGCCAAGATTTCGGGAATCAGCCCCAGCATTTT CASSQDFGNQPQHF
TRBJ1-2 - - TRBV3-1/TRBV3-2 TGTGCCAGCAGCCCCCTTAGGATGACCACAGGGACCGATGGCTACACCTTC CASSPLRMTTGTDGYTF
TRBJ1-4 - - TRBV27 TGTGCCAGCAGTTTCCGCCCAGGAATCGAAAAACTGTTTTTT CASSFRPGIEKLFF
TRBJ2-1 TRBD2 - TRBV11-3 TGTGCCAGCAGCTTCCGTCTAGCGGGGGGAGTTGAGCAGTTCTTC CASSFRLAGGVEQFF
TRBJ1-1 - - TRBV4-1 TGCGCCAGCAGCCTAGGCGGGGGGGGTGGCACTGAAGCTTTCTTT CASSLGGGGGTEAFF
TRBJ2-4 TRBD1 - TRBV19 TGTGCCAGTAGTATGCGGGGACAGGGCAAGGGCAAAAACATTCAGTACTTC CASSMRGQGKGKNIQYF
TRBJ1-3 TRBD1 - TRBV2 TGTGCCAGCAGGAGAGACAGGGACAGTGGAAACACCATATATTTT CASRRDRDSGNTIYF
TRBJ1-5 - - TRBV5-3 TGTGCCAGAAGCTTTTATTCAGGAAATCAGCCCCAGCATTTT CARSFYSGNQPQHF
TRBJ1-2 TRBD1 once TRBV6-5 TGTGCCAGCAGTTACGGACAGGGGGACTATGGCTACACCTTC CASSYGQGDYGYTF
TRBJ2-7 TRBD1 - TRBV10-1 TGCGCCAGCAGTGAAATCGTGGGACAGACCTACGAGCAGTACTTC CASSEIVGQTYEQYF
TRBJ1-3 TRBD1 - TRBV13 TGTGCCAGCAGCGGTGGACAGGGTGACACCATATATTTT CASSGGQGDTIYF
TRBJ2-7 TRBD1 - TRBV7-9 TGTGCCAGCAGCCAGGACAGGTACGAGCAGTACTTC CASSQDRYEQYF